The next 30 T cell receptor beta chains were all read from a single sample in a study of metastatic and nonmetastatic thyroid tumors. TCRdb re-called the PCR reads with MiXCR. The sample holds about 49,000 clones, more than 20% seen once. Prior to thyroid surgery, none of the patients had received any treatment. Sequenced: blood. These receptors were taken from a female donor with papillary thyroid cancer or a benign thyroid nodule (not recorded which). Some clones in this sample may be carry-over from other donors' samples.

This clone was seen many times. The genes are TRBV5-1 and TRBJ2-2; D not resolved. V lost 4 bases and J 1 base, leaving 8 bases between the germline ends. The CDR3 is 14 residues long. Per germline, CDR1 SGHRS and CDR2 YFSETQ. CDR3 protein: CASSTTMNTGELFF. CDR3 nucleotides: TGCGCCAGCAGCACGACCATGAACACCGGGGAGCTGTTTTTT.

In this sample, this clone turned up many times. V usage is TRBV10-3 and J usage is TRBJ2-5; D remains ambiguous. CDR3 length equals 12 residues. V dropped 9 bases and J dropped 1 base, with 9 bases sitting between them. CDR1 and CDR2 (germline): ENHRY, SYGVKD. DNA for the CDR3: TGTGCCATACGGGCTCCCCAAGAGACCCAGTACTTC. It encodes CAIRAPQETQYF.

Remarks on this clone: Mismatch with germline at one junction end may stem from a read error. The rearrangement joins TRBV11-2 to TRBJ2-2; D remains ambiguous. The germline V gene has CDR1 SGHAT and CDR2 FQNNGV. The CDR3 consists of 14 residues. CDR3 coding DNA: TGTGCCAGCAGCTTATTGAAGTCCACCTGGGAGCTGTTTTTT. This encodes CASSLLKSTWELFF.

In this sample, this clone turned up many times. This chain uses TRBV7-9 with TRBJ1-5; D gene unclear. In germline, CDR1 is SEHNR, CDR2 FQNEAQ (reference sequence). The CDR3 runs 14 residues. V gave up 4 bases and J gave up 2 bases, with 9 bases separating them. The CDR3 loop reads CASSSSGGNQPQHF. The CDR3 coding sequence is TGTGCCAGCAGCTCCAGCGGGGGCAATCAGCCCCAGCATTTT.

This clone has only a few counts. The genes are TRBV18 and TRBJ1-3; D gene uncertain. The CDR3 is 13 residues long. Trimming shortened V by 7 bases and J by 4 bases, and 11 bases separated the two germline ends. Germline-derived CDR1 and CDR2 are KGHSH and LQKENI. In DNA, the CDR3 is TGTGCCAGCTTACCCTCGACAGGAAACACCATATATTTT. Its protein is CASLPSTGNTIYF.

Concerning this clone itself: Since a much larger clone is just one base distant, this may be a read error. Other DNA sequences in this specimen translate into the identical CDR3. The chain combines TRBV28 with TRBJ2-1; D is unresolved. The V end lost 7 bases, the J end lost 2 bases, and 21 bases lay between the germline ends. The germline gives CDR1 MDHEN, CDR2 SYDVKM. This CDR3 has 17 amino acids. The CDR3 DNA is TGTGCCAGCATCCCATCAGGCGGAGCTGCGACCTACAATGAGCAGTTCTTC. The encoded protein is CASIPSGGAATYNEQFF. The variable domain in full, completed from reference TRBV28 and TRBJ2-1, reads DVKVTQSSRYLVKRTGEKVFLECVQDMDHENMFWYRQDPGLGLRLIYFSYDVKMKEKGDIPEGYSVSREKKERFSLILESASTNQTSMYLCASIPSGGAATYNEQFFGPGTRLTVL.

The rearrangement links TRBV6-1 to TRBJ2-1; 7 bases match TRBD2. This CDR3 comprises 13 residues. The ends lost 6 bases at V and 1 base at J; junction bases unmatched: 0. Germline lookup yields CDR1 MNHNS and CDR2 SASEGT. CDR3 amino acids: CASRGGSYNEQFF. CDR3 nucleotide sequence: TGTGCCAGCAGGGGGGGGTCCTACAATGAGCAGTTCTTC.

This clone has a single count. A junction boundary mismatches the germline segment, possibly from a read error. The V and J genes are TRBV28 and TRBJ2-1; no clear D gene. Germline V gene data show CDR1 as MDHEN and CDR2 as SYDVKM. The CDR3 extends over 12 amino acids. CDR3 region: CSSMGYDKEQFF. Written as DNA, the CDR3 is TGTTCCAGCATGGGATACGACAAGGAACAGTTCTTC.

The CDR3 nucleotides are TGTGCCAGCAAGCCTACGGACGGGACGTATAATTCACCCCTCCACTTT. Translation: CASKPTDGTYNSPLHF. This sequence joins TRBV2 and TRBJ1-6, with D perhaps TRBD1 (5 bases). The germline V gene encodes CDR1 SNHLY and CDR2 FYNNEI. The CDR3 extends over 16 amino acids. Trimming removed 7 bases at V and 4 bases at J, with 17 bases between.

A note on this clone: This sequence may be a read error, since a much larger clone differs from it by one base. The chain carries TRBV20-1 and TRBJ1-2, with a tentative D call TRBD1 (6 bases). Trimming removed 5 bases at V and 9 bases at J, with 16 bases between. The CDR3 is 12 residues long. Germline V gene sequence: CDR1 DFQATT, CDR2 SNEGSKA (reference sequence). The CDR3, as DNA: TGCAGTGCTTTGGGGGCGAGGTATTGCTACACCTTC. It codes for CSALGARYCYTF.

This clone has ten or more counts. The chain couples TRBV19 to TRBJ1-1, with no clear D. V gave up 0 bases and J gave up 4 bases, with 9 bases separating them. CDR1 LNHDA and CDR2 SQIVND come from the germline V gene (reference sequence). This CDR3 contains 14 residues. The CDR3 bases are TGTGCCAGTAGTATAGAAGTGTTCACCACTGAAGCTTTCTTT. Encoded protein: CASSIEVFTTEAFF.

Ten or more counts support this clone. J is TRBJ2-7 and V is TRBV6-1; 12 bases fit TRBD2. CDR3 size: 15 residues. V gave up 5 bases and J gave up 4 bases; unmatched junction bases: 6. CDR1 is MNHNS, CDR2 SASEGT, per germline. CDR3 residues: CASSRRTSGEYEQYF. The CDR3 DNA is TGTGCCAGCAGTCGACGGACTAGCGGGGAGTACGAGCAGTACTTC.

The table lists this clone with a few counts. A much larger clone sits a single nucleotide away, making a read error possible. Given the absence of the conserved phenylalanine or tryptophan at the CDR3 end, a read error is likely. The chain is built from TRBV5-6 and TRBJ1-1, with D perhaps matching TRBD1 (6 bases). CDR3 length: 12 amino acids. Per germline, CDR1 SGHDT and CDR2 YYEEEE. V dropped 1 base and J dropped 6 bases, with 7 bases sitting between them. CDR3 region: CASSLSGAEAFS. The CDR3 DNA is TGTGCCAGCAGCTTGTCAGGGGCTGAAGCTTTCTCT.

On this clone itself: At one end the junction does not follow the germline gene, possibly because of a read error. The chain combines TRBV12-5 with TRBJ1-2; no clear D gene. Germline CDR1 reads LGHNT; CDR2 reads FRNRAP. The CDR3 runs to 12 residues. The CDR3 region has the DNA TGTTCTAGTGGTTTGGCACAAACATTCTCCACCTTC. Residues: CSSGLAQTFSTF.

This clone showed up many times. The V call is TRBV10-3, the J call TRBJ2-2; D not resolved. CDR3 length equals 14 residues. With 0 bases removed from V and 0 bases from J, the gap between germline ends came to 2 bases. Germline V CDR1 and CDR2: ENHRY, SYGVKD. The CDR3 spells CAISESTNTGELFF. As DNA, the CDR3 is TGTGCCATCAGTGAGTCCACGAACACCGGGGAGCTGTTTTTT.

This clone was seen repeatedly, ten times or more. CDR3 loop: CASSTSSSNQPQHF. The CDR3 DNA sequence: TGTGCCAGTAGTACCTCATCTTCTAATCAGCCCCAGCATTTT. This sequence joins TRBV19 and TRBJ1-5; D is uncertain. The CDR3 has 14 residues. The V gene's germline CDR1 is LNHDA and CDR2 SQIVND (reference sequence). Trimming took off 4 bases at V and 4 bases at J, with 11 bases between the two ends.

This clone was observed at least ten times. The rearrangement links TRBV6-1 to TRBJ1-4, with 7 bases aligning to TRBD1. The CDR3 length is 14 residues. V lost 5 bases to trimming and J lost 4 bases; unmatched junction nucleotides: 4. From germline, CDR1 is MNHNS and CDR2 SASEGT. The CDR3 DNA reads as TGTGCCAGCAGTAGGGGACAGTTTAATGAAAAACTGTTTTTT. Protein: CASSRGQFNEKLFF.

This clone was picked up a small number of times. Relative to the germline gene, one junction end is altered; a read error may explain this. The rearrangement joins TRBV7-2 to TRBJ2-2, with D maybe TRBD1 (6 bases). The CDR3 extends over 15 amino acids. Germline V gives CDR1 SGHTA, CDR2 FQGNSA. CDR3 loop: CASSPNRVGTGELSF. The CDR3 region has the DNA TGTGCCAGCAGCCCTAACAGGGTTGGGACCGGGGAGCTGTCTTTT.

This sequence joins TRBV20-1 and TRBJ2-2; perhaps TRBD2 as D (6 bases). With 2 bases removed from V and 7 bases from J, the gap between germline ends came to 17 bases. The germline V gene encodes CDR1 DFQATT and CDR2 SNEGSKA (reference sequence). The CDR3 length is 15 residues. CDR3: CSARLWVGEDGELFF. The CDR3 DNA reads TGCAGTGCTAGACTATGGGTTGGGGAGGACGGGGAGCTGTTTTTT.

In regard to this clone: The conserved closing phenylalanine or tryptophan is absent in this CDR3, likely reflecting a read error. The chain carries TRBV7-9 and TRBJ2-7; no reliable D call. The V gene's germline CDR1 is SEHNR and CDR2 FQNEAQ (reference sequence). Trimming left V 7 bases short and J 3 bases short, with 10 bases between. CDR3 length: 12 amino acids. CDR3 DNA sequence: TGTGCCAGCATCCGTCTGGGCTACGAGCAGTACTCC. Translating gives CASIRLGYEQYS.

There are many counts of this clone. A much larger clone is a single base away; this may be a read error. Since the CDR3 does not end with the conserved phenylalanine or tryptophan, this likely comes from a read error. V usage is TRBV28 and J usage is TRBJ1-2; 9 bases are shared with TRBD1. Unmatched junction bases numbered 4, after V lost 6 bases and J lost 5 bases. The germline V gene has CDR1 MDHEN and CDR2 SYDVKM. The CDR3 has 13 amino acids. CDR3 sequence reads: CASRSTGGYGYTS. The CDR3 coding sequence is TGTGCCAGCAGATCGACAGGGGGATATGGCTACACCTCC.

This clone showed up many times. J is TRBJ1-1 and V is TRBV30; D may be TRBD1 (5 bases). V was clipped by 4 bases and J by 1 base, with 13 bases between them. CDR3 length equals 14 residues. CDR1 and CDR2 from the germline V gene are GTSNPN and SVGIG (reference sequence). Written as DNA, the CDR3 is TGTGCCTGGACTCCGGGGGTAGGGAACACTGAAGCTTTCTTT. It is translated as CAWTPGVGNTEAFF.

The chain recombines TRBV11-1 with TRBJ2-3; possible D gene TRBD2, 6 bases. This CDR3 contains 15 residues. CDR1 SGHAT and CDR2 FQDESV come from the germline V gene (reference sequence). The V end was cut by 5 bases, the J end by 2 bases, with 14 bases between. The CDR3 DNA reads as TGTGCCAGCAGCCCCGCGGGCGGGAACACAGATACGCAGTATTTT. Translating gives CASSPAGGNTDTQYF.

The rearrangement joins TRBV20-1 to TRBJ1-3; possible D gene TRBD1, 5 bases. This CDR3 is built from 13 residues. CDR1 is DFQATT, CDR2 SNEGSKA, per germline (reference sequence). The germline V and J ends were trimmed by 5 bases and 2 bases, with 10 bases remaining between them. This chain's CDR3 is CSAGGGAGNTIYF. The CDR3 coding sequence is TGCAGTGCTGGCGGGGGTGCTGGAAACACCATATATTTT.

The V and J genes are TRBV10-2 and TRBJ2-1; possible D gene TRBD1, 6 bases. The CDR3 has 13 residues. V gave up 8 bases and J gave up 4 bases, with 12 bases separating them. The germline gives CDR1 WSHSY, CDR2 SAAADI. The CDR3 DNA reads TGCGCCAGCGGGGGACATATATACAATGAGCAGTTCTTC. Translating it yields CASGGHIYNEQFF.

This clone was detected ten times or more. This chain uses TRBV11-2 with TRBJ1-2, with 7 bases fitting TRBD1. The V gene's germline CDR1 is SGHAT and CDR2 FQNNGV. Trimming cost V 0 bases and J 4 bases; bases outside gene matches: 5. This CDR3 is 15 amino acids long. CDR3 coding DNA: TGTGCCAGCAGCTTAGATGCAAGGGACAGCTATGGCTACACCTTC. This encodes CASSLDARDSYGYTF.

The table lists this clone with many counts. V is TRBV10-2 and J is TRBJ2-3; D is ambiguous. Germline assignment: CDR1 WSHSY and CDR2 SAAADI. V was shortened by 1 base and J by 2 bases, with 1 base between the two germline ends. The CDR3 is 12 residues long. CDR3 nucleotide sequence: TGCGCCAGCAGTGAGTACACAGATACGCAGTATTTT. The encoded protein is CASSEYTDTQYF.

Ten or more counts support this clone. Additional DNA sequences in this sample encode the identical CDR3. This chain connects TRBV14 to TRBJ1-1; perhaps TRBD1 as D (5 bases). Trimming left V 0 bases short and J 6 bases short, with 17 bases between. Germline V gives CDR1 SGHDN, CDR2 FVKESK. The CDR3 has 16 residues. CDR3 in amino acids: CASSQDIWGGRAEAFF. Here the CDR3 DNA reads TGTGCCAGCAGCCAAGATATATGGGGCGGTAGGGCTGAAGCTTTCTTT.

This clone was counted at least ten times. The chain employs TRBV4-1 and TRBJ1-3; a possible D gene is TRBD1 (6 bases). The CDR3 covers 16 residues. Trimming stripped 1 base from V and 0 bases from J, with 10 bases between. Germline V gene data show CDR1 as MGHRA and CDR2 as YSYEKL. CDR3 region: CASSQAGVISGNTIYF. The DNA of the CDR3 is TGCGCCAGCAGCCAAGCAGGGGTCATCTCTGGAAACACCATATATTTT.

The sample holds a few counts of this clone. Germline is not matched at one junction end, which may reflect a read error. Here the CDR3 DNA reads TGTGCCAGCAGAGTACTAGACAATGACCAGTTCTTC. Amino acid sequence: CASRVLDNDQFF. The chain has TRBV2 and TRBJ2-1; possible D gene TRBD2, 5 bases. From germline, CDR1 is SNHLY and CDR2 FYNNEI. This CDR3 comprises 12 residues.